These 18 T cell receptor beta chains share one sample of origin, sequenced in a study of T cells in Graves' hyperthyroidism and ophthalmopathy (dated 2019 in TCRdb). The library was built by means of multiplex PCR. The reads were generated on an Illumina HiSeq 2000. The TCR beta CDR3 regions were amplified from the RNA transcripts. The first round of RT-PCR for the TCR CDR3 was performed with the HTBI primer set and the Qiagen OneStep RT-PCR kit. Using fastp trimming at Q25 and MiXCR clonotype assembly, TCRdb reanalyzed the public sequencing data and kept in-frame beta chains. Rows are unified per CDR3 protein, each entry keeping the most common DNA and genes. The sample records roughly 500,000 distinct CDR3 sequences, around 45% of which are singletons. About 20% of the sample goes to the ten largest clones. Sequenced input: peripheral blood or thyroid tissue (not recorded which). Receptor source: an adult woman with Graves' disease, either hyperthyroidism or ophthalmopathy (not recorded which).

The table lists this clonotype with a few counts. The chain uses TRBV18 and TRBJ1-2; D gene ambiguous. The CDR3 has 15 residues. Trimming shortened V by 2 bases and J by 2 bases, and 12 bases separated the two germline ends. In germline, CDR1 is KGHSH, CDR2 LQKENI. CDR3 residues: CASSPTPLFNYGYTF. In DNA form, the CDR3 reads TGTGCCAGCTCACCAACCCCCCTATTCAACTATGGCTACACCTTC.

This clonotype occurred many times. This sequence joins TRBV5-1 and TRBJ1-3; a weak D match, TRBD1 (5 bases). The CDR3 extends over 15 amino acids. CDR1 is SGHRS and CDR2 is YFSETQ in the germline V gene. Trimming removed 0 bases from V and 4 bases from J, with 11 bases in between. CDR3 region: CASSLDADTGNTIYF. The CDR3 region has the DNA TGCGCCAGCAGCTTGGACGCGGACACCGGAAACACCATATATTTT.

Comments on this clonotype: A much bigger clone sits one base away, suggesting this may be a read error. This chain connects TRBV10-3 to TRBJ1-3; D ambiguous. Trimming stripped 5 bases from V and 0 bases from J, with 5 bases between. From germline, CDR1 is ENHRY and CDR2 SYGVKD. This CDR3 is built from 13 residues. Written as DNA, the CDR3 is TGTGCCATCAGTACCAGCTCTGGAAACACCATATATTTT. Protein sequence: CAISTSSGNTIYF.

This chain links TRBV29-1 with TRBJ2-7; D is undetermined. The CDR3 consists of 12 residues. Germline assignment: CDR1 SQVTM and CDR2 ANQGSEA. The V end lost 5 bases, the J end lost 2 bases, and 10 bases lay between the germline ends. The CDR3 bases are TGCAGCGTTACCTCCGGGCCCTACGAGCAGTACTTC. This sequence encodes CSVTSGPYEQYF.

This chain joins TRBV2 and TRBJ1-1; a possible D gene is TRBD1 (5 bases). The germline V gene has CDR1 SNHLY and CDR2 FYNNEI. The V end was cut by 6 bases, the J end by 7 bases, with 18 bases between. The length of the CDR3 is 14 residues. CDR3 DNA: TGTGCCAGCAGGGGGGACGCGGGAAGCTATGAAGCTTTCTTT. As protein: CASRGDAGSYEAFF.

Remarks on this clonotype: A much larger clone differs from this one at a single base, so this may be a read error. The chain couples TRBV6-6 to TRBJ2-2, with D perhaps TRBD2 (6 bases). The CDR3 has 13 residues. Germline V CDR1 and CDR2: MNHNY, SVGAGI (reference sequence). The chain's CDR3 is CASTSPGTGGLFF. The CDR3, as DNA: TGTGCCAGCACCTCCCCGGGGACCGGGGGGCTGTTTTTT.

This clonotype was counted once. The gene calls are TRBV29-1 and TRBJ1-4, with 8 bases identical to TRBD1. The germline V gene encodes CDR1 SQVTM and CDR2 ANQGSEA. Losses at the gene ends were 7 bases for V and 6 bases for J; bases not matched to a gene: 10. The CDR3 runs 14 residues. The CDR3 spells CSEAGGGRHEKLFF. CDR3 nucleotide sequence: TGCAGCGAGGCAGGGGGCGGGCGGCATGAAAAACTGTTTTTT.

As DNA, the CDR3 is TGTGCCAGCAGTGACAGGGTATCCTATAATTCACCCCTCCACTTT. It is translated as CASSDRVSYNSPLHF. This sequence joins TRBV6-1 and TRBJ1-6; D perhaps matches TRBD1 (5 bases). CDR3 length equals 15 residues. Trimming took 3 bases from V and 1 from J, leaving 7 bases between them. Germline loops: CDR1 MNHNS, CDR2 SASEGT.

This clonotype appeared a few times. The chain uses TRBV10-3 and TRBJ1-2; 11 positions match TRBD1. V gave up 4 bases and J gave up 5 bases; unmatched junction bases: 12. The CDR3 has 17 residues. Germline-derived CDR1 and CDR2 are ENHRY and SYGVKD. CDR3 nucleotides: TGTGCCATCAGTGCGGACAGGGGGCTTAATAGTGGATATGGCTACACCTTC. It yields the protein CAISADRGLNSGYGYTF.

The CDR3 DNA reads as TGCAGTGCTAGTAGCGCAGGGGATTCACCCCTCCACTTT. Encoded protein: CSASSAGDSPLHF. The gene calls are TRBV20-1 and TRBJ1-6; D might be TRBD1 (6 bases). V lost 3 bases and J 8 bases, leaving 11 bases between the germline ends. CDR1 and CDR2 from the germline V gene are DFQATT and SNEGSKA (reference sequence). This CDR3 has 13 residues.

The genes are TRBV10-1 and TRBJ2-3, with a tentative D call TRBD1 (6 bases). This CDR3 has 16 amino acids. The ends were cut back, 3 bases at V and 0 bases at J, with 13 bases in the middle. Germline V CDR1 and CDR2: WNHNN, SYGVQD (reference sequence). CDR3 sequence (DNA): TGCGCCAGCAGTGACCCGAAGAGGGGGAGCACAGATACGCAGTATTTT. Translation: CASSDPKRGSTDTQYF.

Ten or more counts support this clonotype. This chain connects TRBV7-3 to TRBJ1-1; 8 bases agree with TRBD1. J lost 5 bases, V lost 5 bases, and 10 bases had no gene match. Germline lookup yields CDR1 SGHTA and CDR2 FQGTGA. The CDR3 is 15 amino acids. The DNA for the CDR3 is TGTGCCAGCAGCGCCTCGACAGGGGCCGGGACTGAAGCTTTCTTT. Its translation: CASSASTGAGTEAFF.

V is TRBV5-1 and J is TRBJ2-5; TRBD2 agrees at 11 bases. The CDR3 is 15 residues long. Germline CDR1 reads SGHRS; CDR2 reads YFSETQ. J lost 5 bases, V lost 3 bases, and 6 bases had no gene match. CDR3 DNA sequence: TGCGCCAGCAGCTGGATTACTAGCGGGAGCGAGACCCAGTACTTC. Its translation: CASSWITSGSETQYF.

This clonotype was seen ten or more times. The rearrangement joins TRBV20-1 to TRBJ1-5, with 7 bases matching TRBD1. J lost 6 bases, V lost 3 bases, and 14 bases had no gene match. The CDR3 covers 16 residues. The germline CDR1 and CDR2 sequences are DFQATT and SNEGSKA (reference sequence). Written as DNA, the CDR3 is TGCAGTGCTAGTCCCAGGGGGGGGCTCCCAAGTCAGCCCCAGCATTTT. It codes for CSASPRGGLPSQPQHF.

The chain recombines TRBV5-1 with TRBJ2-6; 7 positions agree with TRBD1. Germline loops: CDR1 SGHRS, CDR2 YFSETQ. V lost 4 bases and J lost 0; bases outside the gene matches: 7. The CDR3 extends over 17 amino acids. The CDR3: CASSPGTESSGANVLTF. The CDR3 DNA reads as TGCGCCAGCAGCCCCGGGACAGAATCCTCTGGGGCCAACGTCCTGACTTTC.

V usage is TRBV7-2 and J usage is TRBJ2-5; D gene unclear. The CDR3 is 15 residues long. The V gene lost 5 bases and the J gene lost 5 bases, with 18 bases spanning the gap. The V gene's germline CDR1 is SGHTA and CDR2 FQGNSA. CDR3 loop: CASSVDALIGETQYF. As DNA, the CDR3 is TGTGCCAGCAGCGTAGACGCGCTGATCGGGGAGACCCAGTACTTC. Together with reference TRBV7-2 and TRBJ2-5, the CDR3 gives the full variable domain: GAGVSQSPSNKVTEKGKDVELRCDPISGHTALYWYRQSLGQGLEFLIYFQGNSAPDKSGLPSDRFSAERTGGSVSTLTIQRTQQEDSAVYLCASSVDALIGETQYFGPGTRLLVL.

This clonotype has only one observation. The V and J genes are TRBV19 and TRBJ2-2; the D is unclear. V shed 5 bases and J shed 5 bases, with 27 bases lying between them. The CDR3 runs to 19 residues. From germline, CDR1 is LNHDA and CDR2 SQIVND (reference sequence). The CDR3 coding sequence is TGTGCCAGTAGTCCCAATTTCGAGTCTCATAGCCATCCGACCGGGGAGCTGTTTTTT. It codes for CASSPNFESHSHPTGELFF.

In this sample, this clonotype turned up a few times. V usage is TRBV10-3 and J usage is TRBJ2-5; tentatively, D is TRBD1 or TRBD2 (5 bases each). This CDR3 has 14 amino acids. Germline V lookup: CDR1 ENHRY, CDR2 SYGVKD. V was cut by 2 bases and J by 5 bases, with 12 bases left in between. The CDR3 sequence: CAISEEGSIETQYF. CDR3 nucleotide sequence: TGTGCCATCAGTGAGGAGGGGAGTATCGAGACCCAGTACTTC.